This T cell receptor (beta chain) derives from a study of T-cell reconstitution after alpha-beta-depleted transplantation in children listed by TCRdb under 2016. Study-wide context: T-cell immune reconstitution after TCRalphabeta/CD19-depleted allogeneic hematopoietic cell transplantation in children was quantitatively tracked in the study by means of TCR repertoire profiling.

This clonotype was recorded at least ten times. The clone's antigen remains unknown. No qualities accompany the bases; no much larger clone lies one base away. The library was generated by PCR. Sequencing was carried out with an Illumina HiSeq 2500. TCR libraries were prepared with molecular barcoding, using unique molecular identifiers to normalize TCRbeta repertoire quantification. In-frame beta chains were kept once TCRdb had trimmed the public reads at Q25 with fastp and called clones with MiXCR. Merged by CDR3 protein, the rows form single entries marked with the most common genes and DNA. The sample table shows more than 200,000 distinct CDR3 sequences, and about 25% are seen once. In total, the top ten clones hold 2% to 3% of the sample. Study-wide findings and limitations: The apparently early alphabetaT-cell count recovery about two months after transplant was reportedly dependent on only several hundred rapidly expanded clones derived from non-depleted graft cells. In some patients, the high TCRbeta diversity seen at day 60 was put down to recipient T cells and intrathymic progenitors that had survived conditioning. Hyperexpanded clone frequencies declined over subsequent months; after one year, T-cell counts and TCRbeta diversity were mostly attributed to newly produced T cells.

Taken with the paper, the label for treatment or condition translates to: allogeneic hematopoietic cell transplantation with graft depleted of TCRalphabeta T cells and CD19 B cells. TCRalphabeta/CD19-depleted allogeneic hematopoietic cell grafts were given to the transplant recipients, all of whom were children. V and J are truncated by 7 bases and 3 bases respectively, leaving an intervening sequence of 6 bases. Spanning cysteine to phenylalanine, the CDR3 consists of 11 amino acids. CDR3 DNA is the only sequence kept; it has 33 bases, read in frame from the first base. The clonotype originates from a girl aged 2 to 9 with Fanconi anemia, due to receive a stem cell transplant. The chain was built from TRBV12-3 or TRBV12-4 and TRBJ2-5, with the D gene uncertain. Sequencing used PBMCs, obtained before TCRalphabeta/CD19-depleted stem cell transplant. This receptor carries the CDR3 CASTQKETQYF. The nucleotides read TGTGCCAGCACACAGAAAGAGACCCAGTACTTC.